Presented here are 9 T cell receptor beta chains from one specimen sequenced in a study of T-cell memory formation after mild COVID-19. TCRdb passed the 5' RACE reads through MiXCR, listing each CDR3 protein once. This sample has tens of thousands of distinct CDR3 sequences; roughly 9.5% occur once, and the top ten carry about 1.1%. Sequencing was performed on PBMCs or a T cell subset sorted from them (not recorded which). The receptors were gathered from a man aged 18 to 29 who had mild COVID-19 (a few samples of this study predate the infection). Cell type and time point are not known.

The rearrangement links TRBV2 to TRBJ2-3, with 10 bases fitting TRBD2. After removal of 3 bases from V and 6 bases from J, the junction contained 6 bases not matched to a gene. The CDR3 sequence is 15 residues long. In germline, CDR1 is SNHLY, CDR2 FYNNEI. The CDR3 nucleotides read TGTGCCAGCAGTGATGTACTAGCGGGGTTGGATACGCAGTATTTT. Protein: CASSDVLAGLDTQYF.

The CDR3 region has the DNA TGTGCCAGCAGCTCACGGACAGGGCACTACTTTTTT. Translated, it gives CASSSRTGHYFF. The chain uses TRBV7-2 and TRBJ1-4; 8 nucleotides agree with TRBD1. The trim removed 4 bases at V and 17 bases at J, leaving 9 bases unmatched. Germline loops: CDR1 SGHTA, CDR2 FQGNSA. The CDR3 is made up of 12 amino acids.

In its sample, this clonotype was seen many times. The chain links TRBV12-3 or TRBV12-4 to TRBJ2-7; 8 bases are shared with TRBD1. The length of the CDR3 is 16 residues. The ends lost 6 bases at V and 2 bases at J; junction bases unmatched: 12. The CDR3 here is CASSSQPDRVPYEQYF. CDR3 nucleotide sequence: TGTGCCAGCAGCTCCCAGCCGGACAGGGTACCCTACGAGCAGTACTTC.

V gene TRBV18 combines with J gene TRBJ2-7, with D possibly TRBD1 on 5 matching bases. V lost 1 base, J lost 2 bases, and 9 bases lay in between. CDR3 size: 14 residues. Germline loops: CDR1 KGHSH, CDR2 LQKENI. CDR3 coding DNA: TGTGCCAGCTCACCACTTGCGGACACCTACGAGCAGTACTTC. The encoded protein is CASSPLADTYEQYF.

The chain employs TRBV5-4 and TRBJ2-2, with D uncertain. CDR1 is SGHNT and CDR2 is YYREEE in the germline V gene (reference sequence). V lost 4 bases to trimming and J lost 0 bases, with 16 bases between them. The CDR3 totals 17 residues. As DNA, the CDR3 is TGTGCCAGCAGCCCGCCAGGCGTGGGTTCGAACACCGGGGAGCTGTTTTTT. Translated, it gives CASSPPGVGSNTGELFF.

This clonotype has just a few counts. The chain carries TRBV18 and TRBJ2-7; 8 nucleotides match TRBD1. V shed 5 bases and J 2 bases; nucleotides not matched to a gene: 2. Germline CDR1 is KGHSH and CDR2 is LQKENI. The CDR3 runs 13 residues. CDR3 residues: CASSSDRAYEQYF. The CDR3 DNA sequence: TGTGCCAGCTCATCGGACAGGGCCTACGAGCAGTACTTC.

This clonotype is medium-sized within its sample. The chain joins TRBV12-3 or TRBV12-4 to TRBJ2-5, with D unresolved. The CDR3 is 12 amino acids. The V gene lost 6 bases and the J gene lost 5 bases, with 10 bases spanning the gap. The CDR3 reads CASSLLGETQYF. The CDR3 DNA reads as TGTGCCAGCAGCCTATTGGGGGAGACCCAGTACTTC.

The CDR3 protein is CASSQERGGEDTQYF. As DNA, the CDR3 is TGTGCCAGCAGCCAAGAGCGGGGGGGAGAAGATACGCAGTATTTT. The rearrangement links TRBV3-1 to TRBJ2-3; 9 bases agree with TRBD2. The CDR3 runs to 15 residues. From germline, CDR1 is LGHDT and CDR2 YNNKEL (reference sequence). Trimming at V came to 0 bases and at J to 5 bases, leaving 3 bases not matched to a gene.

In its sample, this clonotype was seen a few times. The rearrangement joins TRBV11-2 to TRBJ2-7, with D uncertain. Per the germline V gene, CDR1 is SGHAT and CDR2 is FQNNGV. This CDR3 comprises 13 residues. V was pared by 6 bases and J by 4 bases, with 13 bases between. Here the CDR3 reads CASSRVSTYEQYF. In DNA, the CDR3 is TGTGCCAGCAGTAGGGTATCCACGTACGAGCAGTACTTC. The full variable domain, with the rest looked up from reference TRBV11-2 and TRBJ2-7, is EAGVAQSPRYKIIEKRQSVAFWCNPISGHATLYWYQQILGQGPKLLIQFQNNGVVDDSQLPKDRFSAERLKGVDSTLKIQPAKLEDSAVYLCASSRVSTYEQYFGPGTRLTVT.